This is a list of T cell receptor beta chains from one sample in a study of cytomegalovirus exposure and HLA in healthy donors. Produced via immunoSEQ multiplex PCR; TCRdb's table is partial and in-frame only. The sample carries 130,000 to 150,000 clones, 70% to 85% recorded once. The sequencing sample was made of PBMCs. Receptors originate from a woman aged 45 to 65 in good health and CMV-seropositive. Both conserved end residues are part of each CDR3. Fields, in order: V gene, J gene, D gene, CDR3 protein. The D gene is left open where the match is weak.

TRBV2,TRBJ1-1,TRBD1,CASSNPSQGATEAFF
TRBV28,TRBJ1-1,TRBD1,CASSVPGQTNEAFF
TRBV30,TRBJ1-5,-,CAWSVRENQPQHF
TRBV5-8,TRBJ2-5,TRBD1,CASSRDRGETQYF
TRBV5-1,TRBJ2-7,-,CASSLGGGYEQYF
TRBV5-5,TRBJ1-2,-,CASSFSRTGNYGYTF
TRBV6-6,TRBJ2-3,-,CASSLGRGADTQYF
TRBV6-6,TRBJ1-5,TRBD1,CASRSRTGESNQPQHF
TRBV5-8,TRBJ2-3,-,CASSSGHSGDTQYF
TRBV19,TRBJ2-7,-,CASSTQRPAAGGSYEQYF
TRBV5-1,TRBJ2-5,TRBD1,CASSPGQDTEETQYF
TRBV5-6,TRBJ1-2,-,CASSLQEWDGYTF
TRBV5-4,TRBJ1-3,-,CASSLGTDSGNTIYF
TRBV6-1,TRBJ1-2,-,CASSEGGGRVREEGYTF
TRBV5-1,TRBJ2-5,TRBD2,CASSFLGTSLETQYF
TRBV27,TRBJ1-5,-,CASSLGQSSNQPQHF
TRBV27,TRBJ2-3,TRBD2,CASSKRTSGGATDTQYF
TRBV15,TRBJ1-5,TRBD1,CATSRDRVGSNQPQHF
TRBV7-3,TRBJ1-2,TRBD1,CASSDTGGAGYGYTF
TRBV7-8,TRBJ2-2,TRBD2,CASSFRTSGGTNTGELFF
TRBV7-8,TRBJ2-1,TRBD2,CASSSDWGGGPKSRFF
TRBV2,TRBJ1-2,-,CASREQVEGGYTF
TRBV7-9,TRBJ1-4,-,CASSPKFSGGFEKLFF
TRBV11-1,TRBJ2-7,-,CASSPRTGGRDEQYF
TRBV5-1,TRBJ2-3,-,CASSSSMDTQYF
TRBV7-2,TRBJ1-1,-,CASSSAGPGTEAFF
TRBV7-2,TRBJ2-1,-,CASSPLAGSYNEQFF
TRBV7-6,TRBJ1-4,-,CASSPEMQGSLLF
TRBV19,TRBJ1-5,-,CASSQGGAEGRNQPQHF
TRBV21-1,TRBJ1-2,-,CASSTGARQGVPRRVRLNYGYTF
TRBV7-8,TRBJ1-4,-,CASSFRPVAGITNEKLFF
TRBV5-1,TRBJ1-4,-,CASTSGGGEGEKLFF
TRBV7-3,TRBJ1-2,TRBD1,CASSPGTGGYGYTF
TRBV6-5,TRBJ2-5,-,CASSERGAETQYF
TRBV23-1,TRBJ1-6,TRBD1,CASSQSSGTGRPPLHF
TRBV6-9,TRBJ1-1,-,CASSPILGGLTEAFF
TRBV5-1,TRBJ1-2,TRBD1,CASSKSQGDGYTF
TRBV9,TRBJ2-5,-,CASSHGGTEQYF
TRBV4-2,TRBJ1-1,-,CASSHPQGNTEAFF
TRBV5-1,TRBJ2-1,TRBD2,CASSGTSGGASEQFF
TRBV10-3,TRBJ2-5,TRBD2,CASGLAGSQETQYF
TRBV6-1,TRBJ1-1,TRBD1,CASSWTGGTEAFF
TRBV13,TRBJ2-7,TRBD2,CASRRGGGAYEQYF
TRBV28,TRBJ2-3,TRBD1,CAARGPDTQYF
TRBV4-2,TRBJ1-6,-,CASGAEGDNSPLHF
TRBV13,TRBJ2-3,-,CASSLVLVPDTQYF
TRBV5-1,TRBJ2-5,-,CASSLELAETQYF
TRBV4-2,TRBJ2-3,-,CASSVGGATDTQYF
TRBV29-1,TRBJ1-1,TRBD1,CSVGEPDREAEAFF
TRBV2,TRBJ1-1,-,CATNWGGNTEAFF
TRBV28,TRBJ2-7,TRBD1,CASSRTGDYEQYF
TRBV19,TRBJ2-5,-,CASSRWRGETQYF
TRBV19,TRBJ1-1,-,CASMLLGTEAFF
TRBV11-2,TRBJ2-7,TRBD2,CASSLAGADYEQYF
TRBV4-3,TRBJ2-7,-,CASSQGAQGYEQYF
TRBV5-6,TRBJ1-4,-,CASSLTWREEKLFF
TRBV7-3,TRBJ2-7,-,CASSLIGGLSYEQYF
TRBV30,TRBJ1-3,-,CAWSTGSSGNTIYF
TRBV5-1,TRBJ1-1,-,CASSRDIDTEAFF